This TCR beta chain was identified in a study of cytomegalovirus exposure and HLA in healthy donors. Whole-study findings and limits: In terms of immune exposure information, only CMV serostatus was available.

For this clone: Its antigen is undetermined.

The PCR contained 60 Vbeta and 13 Jbeta primers. The protocol was immunoSEQ multiplex PCR, while the TCRdb copy is restricted to in-frame clones and leaves out a portion. The table records approximately 260,000 clones, approximately 91% of them present only once. The germline V gene has CDR1 SGHRS and CDR2 YFSETQ. CDR3 length: 16 residues. V lost 2 bases and J lost 5, with 18 bases in between. The sequence came from a girl aged 2 to 9 in good health and CMV-seronegative. The chain couples TRBV5-1 to TRBJ2-3; maybe TRBD2 (5 bases). Sequencing was done on a sample of PBMCs. CDR3 sequence: CASSLPTSGVGDTQYF. The CDR3 nucleotides read TGCGCCAGCAGCTTACCCACGAGCGGAGTGGGAGATACGCAGTATTTT.